The T cell receptor beta chain described here comes from a study of T-cell reconstitution after alpha-beta-depleted transplantation in children. TCRbeta library construction was performed incorporating unique molecular identifiers. TCRdb passed the PCR reads through MiXCR, listing each CDR3 protein once. Among about 400,000 distinct CDR3 sequences, 15% to 20% were seen once, and the ten largest hold around 30%. This clonotype showed up just a few times. Trimming at V came to 6 bases and at J to 4 bases, leaving 10 bases not matched to a gene. CDR1 is DFQATT, CDR2 SNEGSKA, per germline (reference sequence). The CDR3 totals 15 residues.

The clonotype was recovered from a boy less than two years old who had a stem cell transplant for Wiskott-Aldrich syndrome, so the T cells may come from the graft donor. The specimen was PBMCs, mostly from graft donor cells, collected 360 days after TCRalphabeta/CD19-depleted stem cell transplant. The gene calls are TRBV20-1 and TRBJ2-1, with 9 bases fitting TRBD1. The CDR3 sequence is CSAAPGTGLYNEQFF. CDR3 bases: TGCAGTGCCGCACCCGGGACAGGGCTTTACAATGAGCAGTTCTTC.